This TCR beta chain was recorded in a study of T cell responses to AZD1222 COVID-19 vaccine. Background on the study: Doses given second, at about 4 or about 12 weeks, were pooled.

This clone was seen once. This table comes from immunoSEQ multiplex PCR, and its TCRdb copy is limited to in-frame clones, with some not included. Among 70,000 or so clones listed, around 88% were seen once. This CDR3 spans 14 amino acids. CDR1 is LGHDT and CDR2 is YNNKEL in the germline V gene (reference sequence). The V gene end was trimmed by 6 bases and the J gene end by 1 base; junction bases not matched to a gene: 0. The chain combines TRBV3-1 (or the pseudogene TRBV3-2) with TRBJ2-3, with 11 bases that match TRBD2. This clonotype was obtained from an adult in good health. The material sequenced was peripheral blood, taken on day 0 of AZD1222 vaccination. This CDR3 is CASRGLAGTDTQYF. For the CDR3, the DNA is TGTGCCAGCAGGGGACTAGCGGGCACAGATACGCAGTATTTT.